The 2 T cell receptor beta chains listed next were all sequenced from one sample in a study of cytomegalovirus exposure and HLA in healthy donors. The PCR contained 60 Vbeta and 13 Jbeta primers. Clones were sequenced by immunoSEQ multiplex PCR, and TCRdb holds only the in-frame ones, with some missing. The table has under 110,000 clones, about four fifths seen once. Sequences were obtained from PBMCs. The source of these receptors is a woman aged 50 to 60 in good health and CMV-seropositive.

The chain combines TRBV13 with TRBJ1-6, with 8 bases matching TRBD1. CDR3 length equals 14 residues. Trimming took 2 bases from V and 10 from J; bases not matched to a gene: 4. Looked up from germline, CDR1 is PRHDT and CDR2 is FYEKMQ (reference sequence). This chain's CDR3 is CASSLQGAGSPLHF. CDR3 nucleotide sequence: TGTGCCAGCAGCTTACAGGGGGCTGGATCACCCCTCCACTTT.

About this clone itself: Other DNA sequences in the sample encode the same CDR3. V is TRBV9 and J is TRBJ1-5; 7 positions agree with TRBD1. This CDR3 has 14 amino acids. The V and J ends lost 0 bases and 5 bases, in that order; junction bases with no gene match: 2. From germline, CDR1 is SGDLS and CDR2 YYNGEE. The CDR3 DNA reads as TGTGCCAGCAGCGTAGGGACAGGAGATCAGCCCCAGCATTTT. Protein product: CASSVGTGDQPQHF.